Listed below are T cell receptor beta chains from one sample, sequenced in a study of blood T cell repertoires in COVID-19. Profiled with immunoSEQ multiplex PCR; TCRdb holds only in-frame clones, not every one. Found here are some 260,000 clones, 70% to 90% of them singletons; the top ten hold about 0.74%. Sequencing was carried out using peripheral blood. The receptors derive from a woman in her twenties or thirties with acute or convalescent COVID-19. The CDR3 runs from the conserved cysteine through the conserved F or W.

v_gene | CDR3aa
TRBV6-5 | CASSYGSASGDYEQYF
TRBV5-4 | CASSLDSSNQPQHF
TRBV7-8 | CASSFFSGKSDEQFF
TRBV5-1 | CASSGTQDNEQFF
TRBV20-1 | CRATGIEAFF
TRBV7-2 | CASSNGASGELFF
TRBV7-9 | CASSLARGWDTEAFF
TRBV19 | CASSPGLSGELFF
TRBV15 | CATSRDSVQGHETQYF
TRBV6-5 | CASSRQGAGQETQYF
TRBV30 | CAWSAGRVLGETQYF
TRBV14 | CASSQGGQGSSRFF
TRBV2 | CAREGTGEYGYTF
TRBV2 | CASSYYSNQPQHF
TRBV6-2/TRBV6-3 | CASSRSTQGLIQLTGELFF
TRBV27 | CASSHPPLGAQPGNTIYF
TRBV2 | CATRGSGSVNTGELFF
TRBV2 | CASTSREPDTQYF
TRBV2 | CASSGTDRDSNGVEQFF
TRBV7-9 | CASSPKVGTATASQETQYF
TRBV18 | CASSRGAGQGDYGYTF
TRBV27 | CASSPGTVSNQPQHF
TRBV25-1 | CASSEPGTGNEKLFF
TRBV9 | CASSGTSGIAGELFF
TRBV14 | CASSQDWGPTEKLFF
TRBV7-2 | CASSFFGDTEAFF
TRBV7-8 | CASSLVFGLQGNTDTQYF
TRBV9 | CASSLRQGAWTGELFF
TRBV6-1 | CASSERTSGSYEQYF
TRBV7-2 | CASSLTRQGRGYTF
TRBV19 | CASSIWASGRAGGELFF
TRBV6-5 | CASRQQGVWEKLFF
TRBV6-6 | CASSSTTVPYGYTF
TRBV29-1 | CSFGQYPEAFF
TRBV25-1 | CASKAELGADEQFF
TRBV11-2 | CASSLGGSYGYTF
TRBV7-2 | CASSLVTSGSYEQYF
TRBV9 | CASSVKAGVLDEQFF
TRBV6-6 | CASSLATGISSDTQYF
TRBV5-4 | CASSPNSGRSSYEQYF
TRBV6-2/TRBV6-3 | CASSYPDRAIGTQYF
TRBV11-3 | CASSSGTSPTDTQYF
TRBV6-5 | CASGPSGANVLTF
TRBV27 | CATTGGTGQPQHF
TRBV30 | CAGTGSSPRETQYF
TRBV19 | CASTQEGLAGGGYNEQFF
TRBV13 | CASSLDRGGPSGGYTF
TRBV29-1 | CSVAVSGNTIYF
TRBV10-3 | CAIRTGVTDTQYF
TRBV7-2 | CASSLAGKQNTEAFF
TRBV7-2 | CASSLDGRGYEQYF
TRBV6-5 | CASSSDSILVTQYF
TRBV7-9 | CASSSPPGASYNEQFF
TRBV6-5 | CASSYSTAGGRAFF
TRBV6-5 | CASSFRAGLTDTQYF
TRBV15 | CATTQMKAGAISRNEQFF
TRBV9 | CASSVVENTDTQYF